These T cell receptor beta chains were read from a single sample in a study of cytomegalovirus exposure and HLA in healthy donors. Clones were read by immunoSEQ multiplex PCR, and TCRdb kept only the in-frame ones, dropping some. Among tens of thousands of clones listed, 65% to 85% were seen once. The source material was PBMCs. The source of these receptors is a woman in her 30s in good health and CMV-seronegative. Both conserved end residues are part of each CDR3. Fields, in order: D gene, V gene, CDR3 protein. The D gene is left open where the match is weak.

>TRBD2|TRBV5-1
CASSLGLAGPITDTQYF
>.|TRBV7-2
CASSRTDIETQYF
>.|TRBV9
CASSFRQATEAFF
>TRBD2|TRBV19
CASSKREDTDTQYF
>.|TRBV7-9
CSSSLALAFNEQFF
>.|TRBV5-6
CASSLRGEETQYF
>.|TRBV6-5
CASSYEAGWTGELFF
>TRBD2|TRBV7-2
CASSTVGAGGNRDTQYF
>.|TRBV7-7
CASSLAPGMAGELFF
>TRBD1|TRBV9
CASSHRRDRGHTEAFF
>.|TRBV30
CAWTLQGPGSYNEQFF
>TRBD1|TRBV19
CASRDRGVYGYTF
>.|TRBV18
CASSPLKGQTEAFF
>TRBD1|TRBV5-4
CASSLPQGAGYNEQFF
>TRBD1|TRBV18
CASSLYQLGQDGNEQFF
>.|TRBV11-3
CASSLDVGRGSYNEQFF
>TRBD2|TRBV12-5
CASGLVPLAGGRVEQFF
>.|TRBV2
CASSQRGGKPQHF
>.|TRBV5-1
CASSLGQGSDGYTF
>.|TRBV7-2
CASSLVGQHGYTF
>.|TRBV5-1
CASSLLNSVQETQYF
>TRBD1|TRBV5-1
CASSLGQVPRELFF
>TRBD1|TRBV7-2
CASSPNHKRGPMNEQFF
>.|TRBV9
CASSVDSYNEQFF